The present entry profiles one T cell receptor beta chain with its context. The data derive from a study of cytomegalovirus exposure and HLA in healthy donors. Although they were nominally healthy when sampled, donors likely had unrecorded immune exposures. Looked up from germline, CDR1 is SEHNR and CDR2 is FQNEAQ (reference sequence). This CDR3 has 14 amino acids. V was clipped by 11 bases and J by 0 bases; unmatched bases: 8. The primer mix had 60 Vbeta and 13 Jbeta primers. The assay was immunoSEQ multiplex PCR, and TCRdb's table has in-frame clones only and misses some. The table includes fewer than 100,000 clones, around four fifths detected once.

This receptor was identified in a woman in her sixties or seventies in good health and CMV-seronegative. The specimen was PBMCs. This chain links TRBV7-9 with TRBJ2-3; TRBD2 matches 7 bases. DNA of the CDR3: TGTGCCCAAGGACTAGAAGATAGCACAGATACGCAGTATTTT. Amino acids: CAQGLEDSTDTQYF.